This is a list of T cell receptor beta chains from one sample in a study of T cells after yellow fever vaccination. One entry per CDR3 protein, called by TCRdb with MiXCR from the 5' RACE reads. The sample has 550,000 to 750,000 distinct CDR3 sequences, approximately 13% seen once. The sequencing here drew on PBMCs, taken on the day of the yellow fever booster vaccination. These receptors were taken from a man aged 25-45 years who received the YFV17D yellow fever vaccine. Each CDR3 is given with its conserved first and last residue. Each record gives: CDR3 DNA, CDR3 protein, J gene, V gene, clone size, D gene. D genes are given only for firm matches. The size of a clone is reported for some rows only, either as once, few or many, or as a class for expanded clones.

DNA: TGCGCCAGCAGCCAAGATCAGGGGGCTGGTGAGACCCAGTACTTC; CDR3: CASSQDQGAGETQYF; J: TRBJ2-5; V: TRBV4-3; size: -; D: TRBD1
DNA: TGCAGCGTCGCACCGGGACAGTCGAGCACAGATACGCAGTATTTT; CDR3: CSVAPGQSSTDTQYF; J: TRBJ2-3; V: TRBV29-1; size: few; D: TRBD1
DNA: TGTGCCAGCTCACCTTCCGGCCAGAGGATCCAAGAGACCCAGTACTTC; CDR3: CASSPSGQRIQETQYF; J: TRBJ2-5; V: TRBV18; size: -; D: -
DNA: TGTGCCAGCAGCTACGGGACGGAATACGAGCAGTACTTC; CDR3: CASSYGTEYEQYF; J: TRBJ2-7; V: TRBV7-8; size: few; D: -
DNA: TGCGCCAGCAGTCCCTCAGCTAGCGGGAGACGAGGCAATGAGCAGTTCTTC; CDR3: CASSPSASGRRGNEQFF; J: TRBJ2-1; V: TRBV5-1; size: few; D: TRBD2
DNA: TGCGCCAGTACAAGGGGCGAAGGGGAGACCCAGTACTTC; CDR3: CASTRGEGETQYF; J: TRBJ2-5; V: TRBV5-1; size: -; D: -
DNA: TGTGCCAGCAGTTCCCGGGGGACTGGAAACACCATATATTTT; CDR3: CASSSRGTGNTIYF; J: TRBJ1-3; V: TRBV28; size: -; D: -
DNA: TGCAGTGCGCCAGCGGGAAGGGGCTACAATGAGCAGTTCTTC; CDR3: CSAPAGRGYNEQFF; J: TRBJ2-1; V: TRBV20-1; size: -; D: TRBD2
DNA: TGTGCCAGCAGCGAGCCCGGGGAGAGCAATCAGCCCCAGCATTTT; CDR3: CASSEPGESNQPQHF; J: TRBJ1-5; V: TRBV7-2; size: -; D: -
DNA: TGCAGTGCTAGCAGCCCTACTAGTCAGGTCAATGAGCAGTTCTTC; CDR3: CSASSPTSQVNEQFF; J: TRBJ2-1; V: TRBV20-1; size: many; D: -
DNA: TGTGCCAGCTCACCAACTCCGACACCGTCACAAGAGACCCAGTACTTC; CDR3: CASSPTPTPSQETQYF; J: TRBJ2-5; V: TRBV18; size: few; D: -
DNA: TGCAGTGCTAGATTTGGGGAGTCAGGGAACATTCAGTACTTC; CDR3: CSARFGESGNIQYF; J: TRBJ2-4; V: TRBV20-1; size: -; D: -
DNA: TGTGCCTGGAGTAGGGGTAGCGGGGGTTTACAAGAGACACAGTACTTC; CDR3: CAWSRGSGGLQETQYF; J: TRBJ2-5; V: TRBV30; size: few; D: TRBD2
DNA: TGTGCCAGCAGCTCAAATAGCGGGGGTGTCGGTACGCAGTATTTT; CDR3: CASSSNSGGVGTQYF; J: TRBJ2-3; V: TRBV7-8; size: once; D: TRBD2
DNA: TGTGCCAGCACCAAAAGGGGTGACCCATACACCGGGGAGCTGTTTTTT; CDR3: CASTKRGDPYTGELFF; J: TRBJ2-2; V: TRBV9; size: -; D: -
DNA: TGCGCCAGCAGCTTGGCATTCAACCTTCTGGATGAGCAGTTCTTC; CDR3: CASSLAFNLLDEQFF; J: TRBJ2-1; V: TRBV5-1; size: few; D: -
DNA: TGTGCCAGCAGTTCCAGACTAGCGGGAGTTGCGGAGACCCAGTACTTC; CDR3: CASSSRLAGVAETQYF; J: TRBJ2-5; V: TRBV27; size: few; D: TRBD2
DNA: TGTGCCAGCAGCTATCTGACGAGCGACACCGGGGAGCTGTTTTTT; CDR3: CASSYLTSDTGELFF; J: TRBJ2-2; V: TRBV5-6; size: few; D: -
DNA: TGTGCCAGCAGTTCATATAGCGGGGAGACCCAGTACTTC; CDR3: CASSSYSGETQYF; J: TRBJ2-5; V: TRBV28; size: few; D: TRBD2
DNA: TGTGCCAGCAGCGTAGACAGGGGGCTCCAAGAGACCCAGTACTTC; CDR3: CASSVDRGLQETQYF; J: TRBJ2-5; V: TRBV9; size: few; D: TRBD1
DNA: TGTGCCAGCAGTTACGGACAGGGGGCGCGTAATGAGCAGTTCTTC; CDR3: CASSYGQGARNEQFF; J: TRBJ2-1; V: TRBV27; size: few; D: TRBD1
DNA: TGTGCCAGCAGCGCACAAGGGGATGAGCAGTTCTTC; CDR3: CASSAQGDEQFF; J: TRBJ2-1; V: TRBV7-3; size: few; D: -
DNA: TGTGCCAGCAGTTACTCGGGGGGTCGGATATCGACCGACTCTGGAAACACCATATATTTT; CDR3: CASSYSGGRISTDSGNTIYF; J: TRBJ1-3; V: TRBV6-2/TRBV6-3; size: few; D: -
DNA: TGTGCCAGCAGTGGTTCGGGCTCCCCATCGAACATTCAGTACTTC; CDR3: CASSGSGSPSNIQYF; J: TRBJ2-4; V: TRBV2; size: -; D: -
DNA: TGTGCCAGCAGCTTAGCTCTGATTGCGGGAGGAGCTAATGAGCAGTTCTTC; CDR3: CASSLALIAGGANEQFF; J: TRBJ2-1; V: TRBV11-2; size: -; D: TRBD2
DNA: -; CDR3: CSGLRRRFTDTQYF; J: TRBJ2-3; V: TRBV20-1; size: -; D: -
DNA: TGTGCCAGCAGTTTGACTAGCGGGCCACAGCAAGAGACCCAGTACTTC; CDR3: CASSLTSGPQQETQYF; J: TRBJ2-5; V: TRBV6-5; size: few; D: TRBD2
DNA: TGTGCCAGCAGCTTAGTGGGAGCCCAGAATGAGCAGTTCTTC; CDR3: CASSLVGAQNEQFF; J: TRBJ2-1; V: TRBV7-9; size: -; D: -
DNA: TGTGCCAGCAGTTTAGGCAGGTTCGAGACCCAGTACTTC; CDR3: CASSLGRFETQYF; J: TRBJ2-5; V: TRBV28; size: -; D: -